The T cell receptor (beta chain) under discussion was sequenced for a study of OX40 agonist ivuxolimab in advanced cancers. Whole-study context: Patients were dosed with the agonistic anti-OX40 (CD134) antibody ivuxolimab. Partial responses were recorded for three patients, including one with hepatocellular carcinoma and two with cutaneous melanoma.

This clone was counted between two and nine times. The antigen remains undetermined. The germline CDR1 and CDR2 sequences are MGHRA and YSYEKL. The junction had 3 bases not matched to a gene; V was cut back by 4 bases and J by 1 base. This CDR3 region has 15 residues. Method: immunoSEQ multiplex PCR; TCRdb's copy keeps in-frame clones and lacks some. The sample lists 51,000 or so clones; 88% were seen once. Findings of the study overall: No determination was made of the antigen specificity of the expanded peripheral T cells. CD8+ T cells were the subset that, on average, had more expanded clones than CD4+.

This sequence joins TRBV4-1 and TRBJ1-4, with TRBD1 matching 7 bases. Sequences were derived from CD4+ or CD8+ T cells sorted from blood, sampled in a trial of the OX40 agonist ivuxolimab. The sequence came from an adult with an advanced solid tumor such as melanoma, head and neck, liver or kidney cancer. The CDR3 coding sequence is TGCGCCAGCAGCCGACCAGGGGGAACTAATGAAAAACTGTTTTTT. Encoded protein: CASSRPGGTNEKLFF.